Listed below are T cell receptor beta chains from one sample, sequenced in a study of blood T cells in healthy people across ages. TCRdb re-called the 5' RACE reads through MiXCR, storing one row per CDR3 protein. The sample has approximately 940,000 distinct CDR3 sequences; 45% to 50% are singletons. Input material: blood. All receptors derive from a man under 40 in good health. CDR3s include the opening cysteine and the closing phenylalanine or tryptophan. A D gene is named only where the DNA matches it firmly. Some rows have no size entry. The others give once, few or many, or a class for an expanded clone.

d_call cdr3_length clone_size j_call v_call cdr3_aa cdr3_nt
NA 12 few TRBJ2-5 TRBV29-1 CSVSTGSETQYF TGCAGCGTTTCAACAGGGAGCGAGACCCAGTACTTC
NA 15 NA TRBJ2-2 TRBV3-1 CASSQDQLPTGELFF TGTGCCAGCAGCCAAGATCAGCTACCCACCGGGGAGCTGTTTTTT
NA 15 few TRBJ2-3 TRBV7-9 CASASGSSSTDTQYF TGTGCCAGCGCCTCGGGCAGCTCTAGCACAGATACGCAGTATTTT
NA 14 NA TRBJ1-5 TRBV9 CASSDGPSHRPQHF TGTGCCAGCAGCGATGGGCCTTCCCATCGGCCCCAGCATTTT
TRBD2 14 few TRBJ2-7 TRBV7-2 CASRLAGGPYEQYF TGTGCCAGCAGACTAGCGGGGGGCCCCTACGAGCAGTACTTC
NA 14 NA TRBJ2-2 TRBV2 CASSDQLNTGELFF TGTGCCAGCAGTGATCAGCTGAACACCGGGGAGCTGTTTTTT
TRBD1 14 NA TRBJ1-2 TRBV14 CASSTSGGNYGYTF TGTGCCAGCAGTACTTCAGGGGGGAACTATGGCTACACCTTC
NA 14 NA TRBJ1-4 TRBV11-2 CASSPGPRDEKLFF TGTGCCAGCAGCCCCGGGCCAAGGGATGAAAAACTGTTTTTT
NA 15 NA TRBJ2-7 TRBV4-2 CASSQKLQEPYEQYF TGTGCCAGCAGCCAGAAACTGCAGGAACCCTACGAGCAGTACTTC
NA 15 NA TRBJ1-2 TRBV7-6 CASSLEGHRPYGYTF TGTGCCAGCAGCTTAGAAGGACACCGGCCCTATGGCTACACCTTC
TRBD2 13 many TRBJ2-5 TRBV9 CASSVSGGHTQYF TGTGCCAGCAGCGTTAGCGGGGGGCACACCCAGTACTTC
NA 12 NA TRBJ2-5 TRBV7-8 CASSLIMKGQYF TGTGCCAGCAGCTTAATAATGAAGGGGCAGTACTTC
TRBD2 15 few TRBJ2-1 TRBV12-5 CASGLVLGGVYEQFF TGTGCTAGTGGTTTGGTACTGGGGGGGGTCTATGAGCAGTTCTTC
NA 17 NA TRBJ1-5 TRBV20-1 CSARDIRGPGSNQPQHF TGCAGTGCTAGAGATATAAGGGGCCCGGGGAGCAATCAGCCCCAGCATTTT
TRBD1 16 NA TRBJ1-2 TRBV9 CASSAPRDRGEYGYTF TGTGCCAGCAGCGCACCACGGGACAGGGGGGAATATGGCTACACCTTC
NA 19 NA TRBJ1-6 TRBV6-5 CASSYVPPISGRENSPLHF TGTGCCAGCAGTTACGTTCCTCCTATCTCGGGCAGGGAGAATTCACCCCTCCACTTT
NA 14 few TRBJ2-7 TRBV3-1 CASTFRGSYYEQYF TGTGCCAGCACCTTCCGGGGATCTTACTACGAGCAGTACTTC
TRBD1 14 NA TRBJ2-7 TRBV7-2 CAIGDRGQPYEQYF TGTGCCATTGGAGACAGGGGGCAACCCTACGAGCAGTACTTC
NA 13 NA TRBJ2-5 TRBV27 CASSLWQGETQYF TGTGCCAGCAGTTTGTGGCAGGGGGAGACCCAGTACTTC
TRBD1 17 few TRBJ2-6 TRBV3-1 CASSQPGQGIRANVLTF TGTGCCAGCAGCCAGCCGGGACAGGGCATTCGGGCCAACGTCCTGACTTTC
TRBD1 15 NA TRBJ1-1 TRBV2 CASSPRRGLNTEAFF TGTGCCAGCAGCCCCCGGAGGGGGCTGAACACTGAAGCTTTCTTT
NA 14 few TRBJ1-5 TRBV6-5 CASSYSSPGQPQHF TGTGCCAGCAGTTACTCCTCCCCGGGGCAGCCCCAGCATTTT
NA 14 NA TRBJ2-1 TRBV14 CASSQRTAYNEQFF TGTGCCAGCAGCCAACGGACGGCATACAATGAGCAGTTCTTC
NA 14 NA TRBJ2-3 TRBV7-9 CASSSKTHTDTQYF TGTGCCAGCAGTTCAAAAACCCACACAGATACGCAGTATTTT
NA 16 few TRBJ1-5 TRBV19 CASSNPSKRGNQPQHF TGTGCCAGTAGTAATCCGTCGAAGCGGGGAAATCAGCCCCAGCATTTT
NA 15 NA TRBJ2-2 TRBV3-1 CASNQDWVNTGELFF TGTGCCAGCAACCAAGATTGGGTGAACACCGGGGAGCTGTTTTTT
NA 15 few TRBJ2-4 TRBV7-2 CASSLTGGAKNIQYF TGTGCCAGCAGCCTTACGGGGGGCGCGAAAAACATTCAGTACTTC
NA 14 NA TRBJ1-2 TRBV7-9 CASSPVLTNYGYTF TGTGCCAGCAGCCCCGTTTTAACTAACTATGGCTACACCTTC
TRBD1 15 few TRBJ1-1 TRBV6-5 CASSYSGTGVTEAFF TGTGCCAGCAGTTACTCCGGGACAGGGGTCACTGAAGCTTTCTTT
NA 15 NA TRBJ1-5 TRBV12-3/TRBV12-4 CASSTRQVGNQPQHF TGTGCCAGCAGCACACGACAGGTGGGGAATCAGCCCCAGCATTTT
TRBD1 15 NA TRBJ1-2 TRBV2 CASSERQGHNYGYTF TGTGCCAGCAGTGAACGACAGGGACATAACTATGGCTACACCTTC
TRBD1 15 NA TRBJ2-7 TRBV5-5 CASSYSGTGGSEQYF TGTGCCAGCAGCTACTCAGGGACAGGGGGCAGCGAGCAGTACTTC
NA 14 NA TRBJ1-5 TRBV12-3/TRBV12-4 CASSPRDHNQPQHF TGTGCCAGCAGTCCAAGGGACCACAATCAGCCCCAGCATTTT